Listed below are T cell receptor beta chains from one sample, sequenced in a study of identical twins. TCRdb re-called the 5' RACE reads through MiXCR, storing one row per CDR3 protein. The sample yields approximately 700,000 distinct CDR3 sequences, roughly 6% seen once. Source material: naive T cells sorted from blood. These receptor sequences come from a man aged 18 to 35 in good health. The CDR3 runs from the conserved cysteine through the conserved F or W. Fields, in order: V gene, J gene, clone size, D gene, CDR3 DNA, CDR3 protein. The D gene is left open where the match is weak. Expanded clones get a size class; other rows say once, few or many, or leave the size out.

>TRBV20-1|TRBJ1-6|many|TRBD1
TGCAGTGCTACGGACAGGCATGGATCACCCCTCCACTTT
CSATDRHGSPLHF
>TRBV6-5|TRBJ1-4|-|-
TGTGCCAGCAGTTACTCGAACGGGAGTAAAAAACTGTTTTTT
CASSYSNGSKKLFF
>TRBV10-3|TRBJ1-2|many|-
TGTGCCATCAGTGAGGGAACAGCTAACTATGGCTACACCTTC
CAISEGTANYGYTF
>TRBV6-5|TRBJ2-2|many|-
TGTGCCAGCAGTTACCGAGCAGTTACTCACACCGGGGAGCTGTTTTTT
CASSYRAVTHTGELFF
>TRBV14|TRBJ2-7|-|-
TGTGCCAGCAGCCAAGTTGGTCGCCAGTACTTC
CASSQVGRQYF
>TRBV6-5|TRBJ2-2|-|-
TGTGCCAGCAGTTACGTGCAGGCCGGGGAGCTGTTTTTT
CASSYVQAGELFF
>TRBV2|TRBJ1-4|-|TRBD1
TGTGCCAGCAACACGGGACAGGGAACAAATGAAAAACTGTTTTTT
CASNTGQGTNEKLFF
>TRBV5-1|TRBJ2-5|few|TRBD1
TGCGCCAGCGCAGGGGACAGGGATTTAGAGACCCAGTACTTC
CASAGDRDLETQYF
>TRBV29-1|TRBJ2-3|many|-
TGCAGCGTTGGAGGCAGGGTAACAGATACGCAGTATTTT
CSVGGRVTDTQYF
>TRBV20-1|TRBJ2-1|many|TRBD2
TGCAGTGCTAGAGATGAGGAAGCGGGAGGGCCTTTCTATGAGCAGTTCTTC
CSARDEEAGGPFYEQFF
>TRBV7-6|TRBJ2-3|few|TRBD2
TGTGCCAGCAGCCCGCGAAGACTAGCGGGAGACACAGATACGCAGTATTTT
CASSPRRLAGDTDTQYF
>TRBV12-3/TRBV12-4|TRBJ2-4|few|-
TGTGCCAGCAGTTTGATCGTCGAAGCAGGGTCAAACATTCAGTACTTC
CASSLIVEAGSNIQYF
>TRBV29-1|TRBJ1-1|many|-
TGCAGCGTTGATACGGACCCCTCGGGGTTCTTT
CSVDTDPSGFF
>TRBV4-3|TRBJ2-2|many|-
TGCGCCAGCAGCCAAGCAGCGGCCCTATCAGGCGGGGAGCTGTTTTTT
CASSQAAALSGGELFF
>TRBV12-3/TRBV12-4|TRBJ2-1|many|TRBD2
TGTGCCAGCAGTTTAGGACTAGCGGGAGGGCCGGAGCAGTTCTTC
CASSLGLAGGPEQFF
>TRBV4-2|TRBJ2-7|-|-
TGTGCCAGCAGCCCCGGTCCGGGGGAGTTCTACGAGCAGTACTTC
CASSPGPGEFYEQYF
>TRBV29-1|TRBJ2-1|many|-
TGCAGCGTTGAGGATATTCCGGGACCCGAGGGAGTGTTCTTC
CSVEDIPGPEGVFF
>TRBV30|TRBJ1-5|-|-
TGTGCCTGGAGTGTATCAGGGGAGAATCAGCCCCAGCATTTT
CAWSVSGENQPQHF
>TRBV27|TRBJ2-7|many|-
TGTGCCAGCATCTCCCTAGAGGGAATGTTGTACGAGCAGTACTTC
CASISLEGMLYEQYF
>TRBV4-3|TRBJ2-1|-|-
TGCGCCAGCAGCCAAGATCTTGGGGGGCAACAGTTCTTC
CASSQDLGGQQFF
>TRBV20-1|TRBJ2-3|many|TRBD2
TGCAGTGCTCTTAGCGGGATGGGCACAGATACGCAGTATTTT
CSALSGMGTDTQYF
>TRBV12-3/TRBV12-4|TRBJ2-5|many|-
TGTGCCAGCAGTATAGCGTCGGAGACCCAGTACTTC
CASSIASETQYF
>TRBV11-3|TRBJ2-2|-|-
TGTGCCAGCAGCGAGGGGAGTAACACCGGGGAGCTGTTTTTT
CASSEGSNTGELFF
>TRBV19|TRBJ2-1|few|TRBD2
TGTGCCAGTAGTCAAGGGGCGATGGCGGGAGGGTCCTACAATGAGCAGTTCTTC
CASSQGAMAGGSYNEQFF
>TRBV12-5|TRBJ2-7|few|-
TGTGCTAGTGGACGCGGGACGATCTACGAGCAGTACTTC
CASGRGTIYEQYF
>TRBV5-1|TRBJ2-1|few|-
TGCGCCAGCAGCTTGGTGGGAGAAGCTTACAATGAGCAGTTCTTC
CASSLVGEAYNEQFF
>TRBV20-1|TRBJ2-1|few|-
TGCAGTGCTGCATCCGGGACTGCCTCCTACAATGAGCAGTTCTTC
CSAASGTASYNEQFF
>TRBV11-1|TRBJ2-2|few|TRBD2
TGTGCCAGCAGCTTAGCGCGACTAGCGGGAGCCCCGGGCACCGGGGAGCTGTTTTTT
CASSLARLAGAPGTGELFF
>TRBV5-6|TRBJ1-2|-|TRBD1
TGTGCCAGCAGACGTACGACAGGGTGGGGCTACACCTTC
CASRRTTGWGYTF
>TRBV12-3/TRBV12-4|TRBJ2-1|many|TRBD2
TGTGCCAGCAGTTGGACTAGCGGGAGGAAAAACAATGAGCAGTTCTTC
CASSWTSGRKNNEQFF
>TRBV7-6|TRBJ2-2|few|TRBD2
TGTGCCAGCAGCCGACTAGCTTCGAACACCGGGGAGCTGTTTTTT
CASSRLASNTGELFF
>TRBV15|TRBJ2-1|many|-
TGTGCCACCGCTGGCGGGGACAATGAGCAGTTCTTC
CATAGGDNEQFF
>TRBV6-2/TRBV6-3|TRBJ2-4|many|-
TGTGCCAGCAGGGGATTGACTGGAACCCTAGCCAAAAACATTCAGTACTTC
CASRGLTGTLAKNIQYF
>TRBV7-9|TRBJ2-3|many|-
TGTGCCAGCAGCTTACCCCGCCCAGATACGCAGTATTTT
CASSLPRPDTQYF